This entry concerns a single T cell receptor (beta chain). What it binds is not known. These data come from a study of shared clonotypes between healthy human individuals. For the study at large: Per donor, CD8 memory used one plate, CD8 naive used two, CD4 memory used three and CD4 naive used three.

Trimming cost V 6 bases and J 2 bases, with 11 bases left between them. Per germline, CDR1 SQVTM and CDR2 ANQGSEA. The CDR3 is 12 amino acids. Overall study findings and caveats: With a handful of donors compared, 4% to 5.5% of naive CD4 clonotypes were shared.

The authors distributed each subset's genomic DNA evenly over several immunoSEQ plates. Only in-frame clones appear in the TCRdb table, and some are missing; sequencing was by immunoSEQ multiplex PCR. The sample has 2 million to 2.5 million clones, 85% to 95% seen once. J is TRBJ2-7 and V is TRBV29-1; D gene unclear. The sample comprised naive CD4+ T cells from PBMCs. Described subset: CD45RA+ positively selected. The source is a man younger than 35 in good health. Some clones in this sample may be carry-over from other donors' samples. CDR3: CSVLNGPYEQYF. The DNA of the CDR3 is TGCAGCGTCCTCAACGGACCCTACGAGCAGTACTTC.